One TCR beta chain is described in this entry. Its binding antigen is unknown. The input lacks base qualities; no much larger clone sits a single base away. The sample is drawn from a study of STAT5B mutations in CD4+ large granular lymphocyte leukemia (dated by TCRdb to between 2021 and 2024). For the wider study: When cryopreserved patient cells were available, CD8+ cells were first depleted, and selection with anti-CD4 microbeads was then performed. The TCRbeta repertoires of CD4+ T-cell large granular lymphocyte leukemia patients were compared with the TCRbeta repertoires of healthy blood donors. Flow cytometry performed on FACSCanto II or FACSVerse showed that the purified fractions had more than 95% purity among lymphocytes.

CD4+ T-LGLL patients were recruited from hematology units in Padova (Italy), Helsinki (Finland) and Shinshu (Japan). Patient samples were bead-purified CD4+, CD4+CD8+, CD57+ or CD56+ fractions, or unselected PBMC, depending on sample availability. Patient TCRbeta data were integrated with somatic STAT5B mutation profiles obtained by deep amplicon sequencing of the same DNA. All TCR-sequenced material derived from peripheral blood: patient blood samples and healthy donor buffy coats. Peripheral blood mononuclear cells were isolated by Ficoll-Hypaque gradient centrifugation. Genomic DNA was extracted with the Gentra Puregene Cell and Tissue kit and quantified on a Qubit 2.0 fluorometer. The study at large found these results: Enrichment of TRBV06-family usage was observed among the top patient clones (8/27) relative to healthy controls (2/35). Patient cell sources varied, and just 5 to 7 CD4-sorted patient samples were included in the clonality comparison against healthy controls. Compared with healthy CD4+ repertoires, CD4-sorted patient repertoires appeared more clonal, and this difference remained even after the putative leukemic clones were removed. Data were not HLA-matched; higher clonality in CD4+ versus CD8+ T-LGLL could reflect the relatively small sample size. The main leukemic clonotypes were found to be private to each patient, although around 26% of the main leukemic clonotypes were detected at low frequency in the non-leukemic repertoires of other patients.

The immunoSEQ assay at survey resolution was applied to genomic DNA for sequencing of TCRbeta rearrangements. The published analysis was carried out like this. Any clonotype making up more than 5% of the repertoire was considered a putative leukemic clone, which gave 55 to 60 such clones in roughly 30 patients. A lowest detectable productive clonotype frequency of 2.59 x 10-5 was observed in the TCR sequencing data. Analyses included only productive TCRbeta rearrangements, meaning complete and in-frame sequences. Clonality for each sample was calculated as Simpson clonality in the immunoSEQ Analyzer version 3.0. Clones were categorized by frequency as very rare, small, medium, large (1-20%) or hyperexpanded (>20%). Generation probabilities were estimated with OLGA 1.2.3, V-gene circos plots were generated with VDJtools, specificities were searched for in VDJdb, and CDR3 motifs were identified with GLIPH. In its TCRdb copy, this immuneACCESS table keeps in-frame sequences only and misses some clones. Where compared with another copy, unresolved V genes explain less than half of these, and the others have no known cause. Clone size and the V and J calls come from that table; the DNA yielded D and trimming. This sample has 5,500 to 6,000 clones in its table, and over 70% of those were observed once. The leading ten clones occupy roughly three fifths of the sample.

Clipping removes 3 bases from V and 5 bases from J, with 6 as the unmatched junction base count. Taken from cysteine to phenylalanine, the CDR3 has 15 residues. Only the CDR3 portion is preserved as DNA: 45 bases, with reading frame beginning at the first base. The CDR1 and CDR2 encoded by the germline V gene (reference sequence) are SEHNR and FQNEAQ. Sequencing used PBMCs. This TCR was recovered from a man at least 80 years old with CD4+ T-cell large granular lymphocyte leukemia. The chain joins TRBV7-9 to TRBJ2-1, and 8 bases in between align with TRBD1. The CDR3 has the sequence CASSFAGGRDNEQFF. The DNA is TGTGCCAGCAGCTTTGCAGGGGGCAGAGACAATGAGCAGTTCTTC.